This T cell receptor beta chain emerged from a study of T cells in Graves' hyperthyroidism and ophthalmopathy (dated by TCRdb to 2018 to 2020). For the wider study: Peripheral blood samples were taken at initial diagnosis, before any treatment was given. Whether ophthalmopathy could be predicted prospectively was tested in an independent validation cohort made up of under 20 hyperthyroidism patients plus 17 patients who later progressed to ophthalmopathy. To identify TCR V-J signatures that set the groups apart, the researchers used a discovery cohort of 100 patients, made up of 40 to 45 with Graves' ophthalmopathy and 57 with stable Graves' hyperthyroidism. In addition, the study compared T-cell repertoires in thyroid tissue and in blood from roughly six Graves' hyperthyroidism patients. Following sampling, methimazole starting at 30 mg daily was given to hyperthyroidism patients, and high-dose intravenous methylprednisolone was given to ophthalmopathy patients. The paper describes TCR Vbeta CDR3 sequencing of 130 to 150 peripheral blood samples, made up of under 50 ophthalmopathy patients, some 80 hyperthyroidism patients and 17 progressor patients. The roughly 94 discovery patients were randomly divided into training and test sets at a 7:3 ratio. What the authors observed across the whole study: Sample size was not statistically predetermined, and blinding of investigators to group allocation was not performed. In validation, the model predicted progression to ophthalmopathy a median of roughly 6.2 months before onset, with approximately 70% sensitivity and roughly 72% specificity. A 13 V-J signature model separated ophthalmopathy from stable hyperthyroidism, with just over 85% sensitivity and 81% to 83% specificity in cross-validation and 80%/75% in testing. Blood samples also contained most of the expanded thyroid clonotypes (frequency above 0.001), which suggests that blood repertoires may reflect thyroid immune responses.

Amplification of TCR beta CDR3 regions was carried out from RNA transcripts. For the first round of RT-PCR on the TCR CDR3, the HTBI primer set was used together with the Qiagen OneStep RT-PCR kit. A second multiplex PCR round built the libraries, followed by size selection and purification. Sequencing of the libraries was done on an Illumina HiSeq2000 using paired-end 100 bp reads. The authors' pipeline ran thus. SOAPnuke was used to process the raw data, throwing out any read that contained adapters or uncalled bases, had a mean Phred below 15, or lacked an exact constant-primer or identifier match. COPE v1.2.5 was used to merge the high-quality paired reads, and each unique nucleotide sequence was defined as a clonotype. MiTCR v1.1 was used to align clonotypes to the IMGT TRBV, TRBD and TRBJ reference segments. The analysis included only V-J combinations with a frequency above 0.0001, which together covered 98% to 99.2% of the repertoires. A TCS score was defined as the ratio between F50 (clonal expansion) and ExV (chaos), using BLOSUM62-based TCRdist between CDR3 peptides within each V-J. Welch's t-statistics and random forest reduced roughly 500 V-J features to roughly 13, which were used in a naive Bayes classifier (R e1071). The public reads were reprocessed in TCRdb via fastp at Q25 and MiXCR, keeping in-frame beta chains. Each entry is one CDR3 protein sequence, shown with its most common DNA and genes. The V and J calls come from TCRdb's annotation, not from the publication. The sample table contains a few hundred thousand distinct CDR3 sequences; only one count was recorded for approximately 14% of them. The ten most abundant clones make up 30% to 40% of the sample.

Ophthalmopathy patients had moderately to severely active disease, Clinical Activity Score of at least 3, NOSPECS grade of at least 4, and duration under 3 months. Any patient with an uncontrolled infection, another autoimmune disease, pregnancy or lactation was excluded. Clinical symptoms, serum thyroxine and TRAb, thyroid ultrasound, and orbital computed tomography formed the basis for the diagnoses. Ficoll-Paque density gradient centrifugation was used to isolate PBMCs from around 10 ml of fresh peripheral blood. Total RNA was extracted with Trizol reagent, and quality was checked on an Agilent 2100 Bioanalyzer. Details on this clonotype: Its antigen is still unknown. Base qualities are not provided; no much larger clone lies one nucleotide away.

V is reduced by 9 bases and J by 10 bases, leaving a spacing of 12 bases between them. As encoded in the germline V gene (reference sequence), CDR1 is LNHDA while CDR2 is SQIVND. There are 10 amino acids in the CDR3, from cysteine to phenylalanine inclusive. Only the CDR3 region is kept as DNA, spanning 30 bases read in frame from base 1. Sequenced input: blood. Rearrangement joined TRBV19 to TRBJ1-1, with the D gene call left open. The receptor was derived from a woman in her thirties or forties with Graves' ophthalmopathy. The CDR3 loop reads CASLGSGAFF. The base sequence is TGTGCCAGCCTCGGGTCGGGAGCTTTCTTT.